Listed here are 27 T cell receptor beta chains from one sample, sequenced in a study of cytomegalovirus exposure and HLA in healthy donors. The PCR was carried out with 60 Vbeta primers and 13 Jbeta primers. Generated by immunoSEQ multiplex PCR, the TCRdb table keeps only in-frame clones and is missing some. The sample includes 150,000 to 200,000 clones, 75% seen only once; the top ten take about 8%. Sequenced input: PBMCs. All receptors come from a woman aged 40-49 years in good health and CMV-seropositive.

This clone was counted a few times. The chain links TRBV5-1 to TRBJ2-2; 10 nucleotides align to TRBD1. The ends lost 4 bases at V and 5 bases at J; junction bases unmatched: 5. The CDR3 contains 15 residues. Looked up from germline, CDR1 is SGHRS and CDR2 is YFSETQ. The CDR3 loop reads CASSPVGQGTGELFF. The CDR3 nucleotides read TGCGCCAGCAGCCCCGTGGGACAGGGGACCGGGGAGCTGTTTTTT.

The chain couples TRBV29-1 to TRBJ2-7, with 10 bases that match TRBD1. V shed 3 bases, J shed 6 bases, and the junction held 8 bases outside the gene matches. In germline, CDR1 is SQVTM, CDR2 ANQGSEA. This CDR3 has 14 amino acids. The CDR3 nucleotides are TGCAGCGTTGACCTCCTAGGACAGGGGGGCGAGCAGTACTTC. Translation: CSVDLLGQGGEQYF.

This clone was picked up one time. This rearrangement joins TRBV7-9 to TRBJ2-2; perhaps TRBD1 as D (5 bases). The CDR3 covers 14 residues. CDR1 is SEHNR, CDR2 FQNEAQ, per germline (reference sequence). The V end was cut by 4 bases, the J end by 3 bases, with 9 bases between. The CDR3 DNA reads TGTGCCAGCAGCTCGAGCAGGGACACCGGGGAGCTGTTTTTT. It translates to CASSSSRDTGELFF.

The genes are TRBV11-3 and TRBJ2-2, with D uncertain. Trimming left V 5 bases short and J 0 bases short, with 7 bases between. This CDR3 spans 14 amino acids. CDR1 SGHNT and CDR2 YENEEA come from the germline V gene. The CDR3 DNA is TGTGCCAGCAGCCTACTCGCGAACACCGGGGAGCTGTTTTTT. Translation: CASSLLANTGELFF.

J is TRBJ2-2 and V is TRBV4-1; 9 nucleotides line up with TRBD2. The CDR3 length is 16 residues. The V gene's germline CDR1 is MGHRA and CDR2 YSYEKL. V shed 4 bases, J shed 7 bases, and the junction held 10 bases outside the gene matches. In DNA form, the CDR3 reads TGCGCCAGCAGCCCCCAGGGCGGGAGGGGCGGCGGGGAGCTGTTTTTT. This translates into CASSPQGGRGGGELFF.

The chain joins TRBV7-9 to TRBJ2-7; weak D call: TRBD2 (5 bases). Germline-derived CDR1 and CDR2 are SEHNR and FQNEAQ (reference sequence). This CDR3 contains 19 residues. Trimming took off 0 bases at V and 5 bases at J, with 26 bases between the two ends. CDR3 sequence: CASSLAPRDSIRFVHEQYF. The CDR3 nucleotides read TGTGCCAGCAGCTTAGCGCCCCGGGATTCGATTCGTTTCGTCCACGAGCAGTACTTC.

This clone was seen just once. Written as DNA, the CDR3 is TGTGCCAGTAGTATCAGGGTAGGGGCCAACGTCCTGACTTTC. Its protein product is CASSIRVGANVLTF. J is TRBJ2-6 and V is TRBV19; TRBD1 might be the D (5 bases). CDR3 length: 14 amino acids. V was shortened by 3 bases and J by 4 bases, with 7 bases between the two germline ends. Germline CDR1 is LNHDA and CDR2 is SQIVND (reference sequence).

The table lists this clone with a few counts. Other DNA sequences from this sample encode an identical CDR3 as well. In DNA, the CDR3 is TGCGCCAGCAGCCAGGGACTAGCGGGTGCGGGAGAGACCCAGTACTTC. Its translation is CASSQGLAGAGETQYF. This chain links TRBV4-3 with TRBJ2-5; 12 positions match TRBD2. Unmatched junction bases numbered 6, after V lost 3 bases and J lost 4 bases. The germline gives CDR1 LGHNA, CDR2 YSLEER. The CDR3 spans 16 residues.

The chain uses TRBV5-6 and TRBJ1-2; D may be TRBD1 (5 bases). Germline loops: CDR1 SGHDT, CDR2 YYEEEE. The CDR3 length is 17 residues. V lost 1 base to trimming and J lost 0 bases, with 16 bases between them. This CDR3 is CASSLFVDKLSNYGYTF. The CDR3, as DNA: TGTGCCAGCAGCTTGTTCGTGGACAAACTTTCTAACTATGGCTACACCTTC.

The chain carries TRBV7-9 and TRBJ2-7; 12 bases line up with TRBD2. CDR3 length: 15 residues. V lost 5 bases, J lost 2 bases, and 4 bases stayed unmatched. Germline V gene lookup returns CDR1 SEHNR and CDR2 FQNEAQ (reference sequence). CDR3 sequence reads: CASSASGRGTYEQYF. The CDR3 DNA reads TGTGCCAGCAGCGCTAGCGGGAGGGGAACCTACGAGCAGTACTTC.

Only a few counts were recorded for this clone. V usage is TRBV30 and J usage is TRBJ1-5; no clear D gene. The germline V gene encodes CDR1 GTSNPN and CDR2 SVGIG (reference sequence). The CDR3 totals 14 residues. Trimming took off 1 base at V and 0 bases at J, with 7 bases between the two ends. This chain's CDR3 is CAWSGALSNQPQHF. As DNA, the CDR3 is TGTGCCTGGAGTGGGGCACTTAGCAATCAGCCCCAGCATTTT.

CDR3 sequence: CASSFDRGWEQYF. The DNA for the CDR3 is TGTGCCAGCAGCTTCGACAGGGGGTGGGAGCAGTACTTC. The chain has TRBV7-3 and TRBJ2-7; 9 bases match TRBD1. The ends lost 3 bases at V and 7 bases at J; junction bases unmatched: 4. The CDR3 has 13 amino acids. The V gene's germline CDR1 is SGHTA and CDR2 FQGTGA.

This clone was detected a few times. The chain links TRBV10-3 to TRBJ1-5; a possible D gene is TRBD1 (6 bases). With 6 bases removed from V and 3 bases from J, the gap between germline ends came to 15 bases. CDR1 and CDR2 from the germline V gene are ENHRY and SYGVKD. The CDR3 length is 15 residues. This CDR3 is CAISPQGYNNQPQHF. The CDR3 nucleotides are TGTGCCATCAGCCCACAGGGTTATAACAATCAGCCCCAGCATTTT.

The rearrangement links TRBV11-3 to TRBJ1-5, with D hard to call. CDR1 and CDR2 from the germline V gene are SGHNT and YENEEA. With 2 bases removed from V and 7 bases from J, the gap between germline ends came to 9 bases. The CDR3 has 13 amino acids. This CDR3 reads CASSLTGYQPQHF. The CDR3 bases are TGTGCCAGCAGCTTAACGGGGTACCAGCCCCAGCATTTT.

The CDR3 DNA is TGTGCCAGCAGTGGGGAAAGGAGGGGTGGGGCCAACGTCCTGACTTTC. Translating gives CASSGERRGGANVLTF. The rearrangement joins TRBV6-1 to TRBJ2-6, with a weak D call TRBD2 (6 bases). Germline values: CDR1 MNHNS, CDR2 SASEGT. The V and J ends lost 4 bases and 3 bases respectively, with 13 bases between them. The CDR3 length is 16 residues.

The CDR3: CASSLGPVGANYEQYF. The CDR3 DNA follows: TGTGCCAGCAGCTTGGGCCCCGTAGGGGCGAATTACGAGCAGTACTTC. This chain joins TRBV5-6 and TRBJ2-7; tentative D call: TRBD1 (5 bases). There are 16 residues in the CDR3. Germline V gene sequence: CDR1 SGHDT, CDR2 YYEEEE. The V end was cut by 0 bases, the J end by 4 bases, with 17 bases between.

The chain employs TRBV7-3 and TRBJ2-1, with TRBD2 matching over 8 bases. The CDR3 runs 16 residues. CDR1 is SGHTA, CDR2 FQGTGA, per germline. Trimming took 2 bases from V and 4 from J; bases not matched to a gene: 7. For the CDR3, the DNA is TGTGCCAGCAGCTTAGGCGAACTAGCGGAATACAATGAGCAGTTCTTC. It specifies CASSLGELAEYNEQFF.

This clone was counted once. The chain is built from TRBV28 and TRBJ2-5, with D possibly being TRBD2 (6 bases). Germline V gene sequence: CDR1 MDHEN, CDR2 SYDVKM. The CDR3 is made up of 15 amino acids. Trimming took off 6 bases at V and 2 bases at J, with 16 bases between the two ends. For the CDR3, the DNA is TGTGCCAGCAGCACTCCCTCCGGGGGACAAGAGACCCAGTACTTC. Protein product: CASSTPSGGQETQYF.

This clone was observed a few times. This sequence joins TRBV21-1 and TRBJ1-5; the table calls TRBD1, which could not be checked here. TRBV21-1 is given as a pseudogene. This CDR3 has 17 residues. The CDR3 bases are TGTGCCAGCAGCAAAGATCAGGACAGGGGGGTCCGGCAGCCCCAGCATTTT. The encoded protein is CASSKDQDRGVRQPQHF.

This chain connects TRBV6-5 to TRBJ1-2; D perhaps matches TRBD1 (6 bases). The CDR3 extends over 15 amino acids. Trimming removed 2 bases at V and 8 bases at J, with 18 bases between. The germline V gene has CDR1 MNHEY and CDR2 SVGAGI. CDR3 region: CASSYPGTPVDGYTF. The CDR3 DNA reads TGTGCCAGCAGTTACCCCGGGACACCTGTAGACGGCTACACCTTC.

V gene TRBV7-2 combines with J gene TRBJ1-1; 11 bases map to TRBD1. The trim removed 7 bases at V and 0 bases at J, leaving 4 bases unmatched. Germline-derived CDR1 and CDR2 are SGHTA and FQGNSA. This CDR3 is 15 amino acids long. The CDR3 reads CASNGQGAVNTEAFF. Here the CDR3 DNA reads TGTGCCAGCAACGGACAGGGGGCTGTGAACACTGAAGCTTTCTTT.

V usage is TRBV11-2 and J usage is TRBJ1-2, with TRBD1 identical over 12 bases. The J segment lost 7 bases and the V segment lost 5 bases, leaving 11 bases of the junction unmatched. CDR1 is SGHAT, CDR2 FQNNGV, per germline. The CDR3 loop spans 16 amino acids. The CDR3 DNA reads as TGTGCCAGCAGCCGCGGGACAGGGGGCGACCCCTGTGGCTACACCTTC. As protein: CASSRGTGGDPCGYTF.

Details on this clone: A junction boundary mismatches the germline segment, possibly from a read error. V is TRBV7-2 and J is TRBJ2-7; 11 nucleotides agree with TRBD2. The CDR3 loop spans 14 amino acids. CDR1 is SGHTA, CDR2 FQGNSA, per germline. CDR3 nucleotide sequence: TGTGCCAGCAGTTCGGGACTAGCGGAACAACCCATGGACTTC. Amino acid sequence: CASSSGLAEQPMDF.

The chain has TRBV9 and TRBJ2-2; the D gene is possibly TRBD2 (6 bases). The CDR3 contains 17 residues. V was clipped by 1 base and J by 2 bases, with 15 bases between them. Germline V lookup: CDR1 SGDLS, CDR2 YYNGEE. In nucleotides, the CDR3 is TGTGCCAGCAGCGTAAGAGGGCTAGCGACAAACACCGGGGAGCTGTTTTTT. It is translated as CASSVRGLATNTGELFF.

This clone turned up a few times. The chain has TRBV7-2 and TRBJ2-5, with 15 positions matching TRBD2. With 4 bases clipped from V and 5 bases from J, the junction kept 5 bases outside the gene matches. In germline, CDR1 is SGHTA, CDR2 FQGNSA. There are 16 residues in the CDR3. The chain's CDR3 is CASSSGLAGGQETQYF. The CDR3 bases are TGTGCCAGCAGCTCGGGACTAGCGGGAGGACAGGAGACCCAGTACTTC. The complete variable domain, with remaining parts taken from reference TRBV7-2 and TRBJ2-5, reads GAGVSQSPSNKVTEKGKDVELRCDPISGHTALYWYRQSLGQGLEFLIYFQGNSAPDKSGLPSDRFSAERTGGSVSTLTIQRTQQEDSAVYLCASSSGLAGGQETQYFGPGTRLLVL.

CDR3 nucleotides: TGTGCCAGCAGTTTAAGGCCCGGGACAGGGAACGAAAAACTGTTTTTT. Translation: CASSLRPGTGNEKLFF. This chain links TRBV28 with TRBJ1-4; TRBD1 agrees at 9 bases. CDR1 is MDHEN, CDR2 SYDVKM, per germline. The CDR3 totals 16 residues. The trim removed 2 bases at V and 8 bases at J, leaving 9 bases unmatched.

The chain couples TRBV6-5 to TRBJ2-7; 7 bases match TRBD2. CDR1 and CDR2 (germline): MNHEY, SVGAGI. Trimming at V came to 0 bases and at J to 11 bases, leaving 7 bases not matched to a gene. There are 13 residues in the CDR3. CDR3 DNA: TGTGCCAGCAGTTACTCGGGGGGGTCAGTGAAGTACTTC. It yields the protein CASSYSGGSVKYF.